The present T cell receptor (beta chain) was sequenced within a study of shared clonotypes between healthy human individuals. Study-wide context: CD4 naive cells filled three plates per donor, CD4 memory three, CD8 naive two and CD8 memory one.

Naive CD8 cells were CD45RO-negative, positively selected for CCR7, excluding terminally differentiated effector memory CD45RA+ cells. An assay was performed, and its level was deep. Clones were sequenced by immunoSEQ multiplex PCR, and TCRdb holds only the in-frame ones, with some missing. The table has about 2.1 million clones, around 93% seen once. CDR3 length equals 17 residues. CDR1 and CDR2 from the germline V gene are SEHNR and FQNEAQ (reference sequence). Unmatched junction bases numbered 10, after V lost 2 bases and J lost 2 bases. This receptor was identified in a man aged 18 to 29 in good health. Some clones in this sample may be carry-over from other donors' samples. The chain recombines TRBV7-9 with TRBJ2-3; 7 positions agree with TRBD1. Sequences were obtained from naive CD8+ T cells from PBMCs. CDR3 sequence: CASSLSSNRGDTDTQYF. In DNA, the CDR3 is TGTGCCAGCAGCTTATCATCCAACAGGGGCGACACAGATACGCAGTATTTT.